This is a list of T cell receptor beta chains from one sample in a study of blood T cell repertoires in COVID-19. Sequencing was performed with immunoSEQ multiplex PCR; in TCRdb, only in-frame clones are kept and a portion is missing. This sample carries 98,000 or so clones, around 85% of them seen once, and the ten largest clones take roughly 3.4%. Input material: peripheral blood. All receptors derive from a woman older than 75 with active or convalescent COVID-19. Both conserved end residues are trimmed from each CDR3. Expanded clones are given a class, and other clones once, few, many or no size at all.

>TRBV15|TRBJ1-3|-
ATSRPTGGGGNTIY
>TRBV2|TRBJ2-2|few
ASRLAGATGELF
>TRBV7-8|TRBJ2-3|-
ASSFFSIADTQY
>TRBV7-9|TRBJ1-1|-
ASSLVGRGTEAF
>TRBV2|TRBJ2-1|-
ASSPTLGLYMF
>TRBV19|TRBJ1-4|few
ASSISNEKLF
>TRBV5-6|TRBJ1-2|-
ASSSTGLSNYGYT
>TRBV18|TRBJ2-7|once
ASSPPRVVRVDEQY
>TRBV10-3|TRBJ2-3|-
AITGDRETDTQY
>TRBV2|TRBJ2-6|-
ASTVEIFSGANVLT
>TRBV18|TRBJ1-2|once
ASSPGTDLLGYT
>TRBV15|TRBJ1-3|once
ATSREAGAGNTIY
>TRBV19|TRBJ2-2|-
ASSIRDTGELF
>TRBV6-5|TRBJ1-4|-
ASSSEGRDEKLF
>TRBV30|TRBJ2-1|-
AWSRRRTSSYNEQF
>TRBV7-2|TRBJ2-7|-
ASSMSSRGYEQY
>TRBV19|TRBJ2-7|-
ASSIVFRTGSYYEQY
>TRBV3-1/TRBV3-2|TRBJ2-7|-
ASSLDIRYEQY
>TRBV28|TRBJ1-2|once
ASSLGDRWSYGYT
>TRBV28|TRBJ2-1|-
ASHRSRDRGNEQF
>TRBV10-3|TRBJ1-2|-
VINRDRGLSNYGYT
>TRBV6-2/TRBV6-3|TRBJ2-1|few
ASSYKAGVSLGNEQF
>TRBV18|TRBJ1-1|-
ASSPGQGVTEAF
>TRBV30|TRBJ1-2|-
AWSGTGWSYGYT
>TRBV28|TRBJ1-1|-
ASSQMNTEAF